Listed below are T cell receptor beta chains from one sample, sequenced in a study of cytomegalovirus exposure and HLA in healthy donors. TCRdb's copy holds only in-frame clones and misses some; the assay was immunoSEQ multiplex PCR. The data show about 150,000 clones, with 75% to 85% seen just once and 3.5% held by the top ten. Sequencing input: PBMCs. All receptors come from a human donor in good health. Each CDR3 is given with its conserved first and last residue.

V gene	J gene	CDR3 protein
TRBV11-2	TRBJ2-5	CASSEGLAGEIQETQYF
TRBV6-4	TRBJ2-3	CASSADGAGGDTQYF
TRBV27	TRBJ1-5	CASSLAGFQPQHF
TRBV5-4	TRBJ2-5	CASSDRLGRETQYF
TRBV1	TRBJ1-6	CTSSQGTGAREGRYNSPLHF
TRBV5-6	TRBJ2-7	CASSLPWDSPYEQYF
TRBV7-8	TRBJ2-1	CASSAYSGVGWNEQFF
TRBV7-9	TRBJ1-1	CASSPTGTEAFF
TRBV19	TRBJ1-5	CASSPWTWEPQHF
TRBV9	TRBJ2-7	CASSVALGSSYEQYF
TRBV19	TRBJ1-4	CASRLQATNEKLFF
TRBV5-4	TRBJ2-7	CASSQDGRSGEQYF
TRBV27	TRBJ2-5	CASSLGTGGETQYF
TRBV4-3	TRBJ2-7	CASSQALGQGGYEQYF
TRBV4-2	TRBJ1-4	CASSQDPTGPSNEKLFF
TRBV5-1	TRBJ1-1	CASSPGQGRNEAFF
TRBV18	TRBJ2-2	CASSPSSGPSTGELFF
TRBV7-9	TRBJ2-3	CASSFGTDTQYF
TRBV9	TRBJ2-7	CASSVAGTAFYEQYF
TRBV7-6	TRBJ2-3	CASSLGTSGGTTDTQYF
TRBV6-1	TRBJ2-3	CASSEAPGYADTQYF
TRBV6-5	TRBJ1-6	CASSYSHRQVGTLHF
TRBV5-6	TRBJ2-5	CASSPRGETQYF
TRBV7-2	TRBJ2-1	CASSLNAGAIYNEQFF
TRBV6-6	TRBJ2-7	CASGSSYEQYF
TRBV7-9	TRBJ2-7	CASSLSSYEQYF
TRBV28	TRBJ1-5	CASSWSGLNNQPQHF